This T cell receptor beta chain was sequenced during a study of read filtering for tumor transcriptome and immune sequencing. This library used roughly 400 ng RNA and molecular barcoded adaptors spanning alpha/delta and beta/gamma chains. TCRdb called the reads again in MiXCR, with one record for every CDR3 protein. This repertoire shows about 15,000 distinct CDR3 sequences, roughly 21% found once; its top ten account for around 84%. This CDR3 comprises 11 residues. Trimming removed 7 bases at V and 2 bases at J, with 5 bases between. Germline V gene data show CDR1 as MNHEY and CDR2 as SVGEGT. This clonotype turned up a few times. A read error likely explains this, since a far larger clone differs by one base. Likely a read error: the CDR3 ends without its conserved phenylalanine or tryptophan.

This chain links TRBV6-2 or TRBV6-3 with TRBJ2-5; D is uncertain. The sample taken for sequencing was a population of CD138-negative cells sorted from bone marrow. This TCR was recovered from a donor at least 40 years old with multiple myeloma. CDR3 loop: CASTEQETQYL. The CDR3 coding sequence is TGTGCCAGCACCGAGCAAGAGACCCAGTACCTC.